Below, 23 T cell receptor beta chains from the same sample are listed, as sequenced in a study of identical twins. TCRdb re-called the 5' RACE reads with MiXCR, one entry per CDR3 protein. The top ten hold over 2% of the sample, which has hundreds of thousands of distinct CDR3 sequences, under 9% seen once. The sample was also reused in another study, on yellow fever vaccine responses in identical twins.

The sequenced material came from memory (CD45RO+) T cells sorted from blood. The source of these receptors is a young woman in good health.

This clonotype was detected many times. The gene calls are TRBV5-1 and TRBJ2-3; D remains unclear. Germline CDR1 reads SGHRS; CDR2 reads YFSETQ. The ends were cut back, 0 bases at V and 5 bases at J, with 7 bases in the middle. CDR3 length: 13 amino acids. CDR3 amino acids: CASSLGILDTQYF. The CDR3 coding sequence is TGCGCCAGCAGCTTGGGGATCCTAGATACGCAGTATTTT. Full variable domain (rest looked up from reference TRBV5-1 and TRBJ2-3): KAGVTQTPRYLIKTRGQQVTLSCSPISGHRSVSWYQQTPGQGLQFLFEYFSETQRNKGNFPGRFSGRQFSNSRSEMNVSTLELGDSALYLCASSLGILDTQYFGPGTRLTVL.

The CDR3 region is CSASGRQGNTDTQYF. CDR3 coding DNA: TGCAGTGCTAGCGGGAGACAGGGGAACACAGATACGCAGTATTTT. This chain uses TRBV20-1 with TRBJ2-3; TRBD1 matches 8 bases. This CDR3 has 15 residues. The trim removed 3 bases at V and 2 bases at J, leaving 7 bases unmatched. The germline V gene has CDR1 DFQATT and CDR2 SNEGSKA (reference sequence).

The gene calls are TRBV18 and TRBJ2-5; perhaps TRBD2 as D (6 bases). Germline V gives CDR1 KGHSH, CDR2 LQKENI. Trimming took 2 bases from V and 10 from J, leaving 17 bases between them. The length of the CDR3 is 14 residues. The DNA for the CDR3 is TGTGCCAGCTCACCAGGCGGGACCGCCTCAAGCCAGTACTTC. Translated: CASSPGGTASSQYF. The entire variable domain, with the rest obtained from reference TRBV18 and TRBJ2-5, is as follows: NAGVMQNPRHLVRRRGQEARLRCSPMKGHSHVYWYRQLPEEGLKFMVYLQKENIIDESGMPKERFSAEFPKEGPSILRIQQVVRGDSAAYFCASSPGGTASSQYFGPGTRLLVL.

The chain couples TRBV5-5 to TRBJ2-7; 10 positions agree with TRBD1. The CDR3 totals 15 residues. V trimming: 0 bases; J trimming: 5 bases; junction bases outside the gene matches: 5. From germline, CDR1 is SGHKS and CDR2 YYEKEE (reference sequence). The CDR3 loop is CASSLAGTGVHEQYV. CDR3 nucleotide sequence: TGTGCCAGCAGCTTGGCCGGGACAGGGGTACACGAGCAGTACGTC.

The chain links TRBV6-1 to TRBJ2-1; possibly TRBD2 for D (5 bases). The germline V and J ends were trimmed by 1 base and 0 bases, with 7 bases remaining between them. The CDR3 extends over 15 amino acids. Germline V CDR1 and CDR2: MNHNS, SASEGT. CDR3 sequence (DNA): TGTGCCAGCAGTGAAGTAAGCGGCTCCTACAATGAGCAGTTCTTC. This sequence encodes CASSEVSGSYNEQFF.

The table lists this clonotype with many counts. The chain joins TRBV20-1 to TRBJ1-2; D not resolved. The CDR3 has 14 residues. Trimming took 0 bases from V and 4 from J, leaving 12 bases between them. Germline V gene sequence: CDR1 DFQATT, CDR2 SNEGSKA (reference sequence). The CDR3 DNA is TGCAGTGCTAGAGATGAGCCGTTCATCTATGGCTACACCTTC. It encodes CSARDEPFIYGYTF.

This clonotype has ten or more counts. The chain carries TRBV27 and TRBJ1-1, with 9 bases aligning to TRBD1. With 6 bases clipped from V and 4 bases from J, the junction kept 3 bases outside the gene matches. The CDR3 spans 13 residues. Per the germline V gene, CDR1 is MNHEY and CDR2 is SMNVEV (reference sequence). The CDR3 DNA is TGTGCCAGCAGGGGACAGGGTGGCACTGAAGCTTTCTTT. Protein product: CASRGQGGTEAFF.

This clonotype was counted between two and nine times. The gene calls are TRBV19 and TRBJ2-1, with 8 bases identical to TRBD1. This CDR3 contains 17 residues. Looked up from germline, CDR1 is LNHDA and CDR2 is SQIVND (reference sequence). Trimming removed 5 bases from V and 2 bases from J; junction bases left unmatched: 11. The CDR3 DNA sequence: TGTGCCAGTAGTCTCACTTCCGGGACAGGCCCCTACAATGAGCAGTTCTTC. Protein product: CASSLTSGTGPYNEQFF. Looking up the rest from reference TRBV19 and TRBJ2-1 gives the full variable domain: DGGITQSPKYLFRKEGQNVTLSCEQNLNHDAMYWYRQDPGQGLRLIYYSQIVNDFQKGDIAEGYSVSREKKESFPLTVTSAQKNPTAFYLCASSLTSGTGPYNEQFFGPGTRLTVL.

The CDR3 region is CASSRPVRQGAYGYTF. CDR3 coding DNA: TGTGCCAGCAGTAGGCCAGTGAGACAGGGGGCTTATGGCTACACCTTC. The chain employs TRBV6-1 and TRBJ1-2; 10 nucleotides agree with TRBD1. Germline V gives CDR1 MNHNS, CDR2 SASEGT. V was clipped by 5 bases and J by 5 bases; unmatched bases: 11. This CDR3 comprises 16 residues.

The rearrangement links TRBV19 to TRBJ2-5; TRBD1 might be the D (5 bases). CDR3 length: 13 residues. Per germline, CDR1 LNHDA and CDR2 SQIVND (reference sequence). V lost 10 bases, J lost 5 bases, and 17 bases lay in between. CDR3: CATQPQGRETQYF. Here the CDR3 DNA reads TGTGCCACCCAACCCCAGGGCCGGGAGACCCAGTACTTC.

Ten or more counts support this clonotype. This chain links TRBV24-1 with TRBJ1-6; TRBD1 aligns across 7 bases. The V and J ends lost 2 bases and 12 bases, in that order; junction bases with no gene match: 0. Germline CDR1 is KGHDR and CDR2 is SFDVKD. The CDR3 covers 12 residues. CDR3 sequence (DNA): TGTGCCACCAGTGATTGGACAGGACCCCTCCACTTT. Protein sequence: CATSDWTGPLHF.

This clonotype was seen at least ten times. The chain carries TRBV6-1 and TRBJ2-5, with D uncertain. The V end was cut by 3 bases, the J end by 2 bases, with 16 bases between. Germline V gene data show CDR1 as MNHNS and CDR2 as SASEGT. The CDR3 consists of 16 residues. CDR3 bases: TGTGCCAGCAGTGATTACTGGATTGTCGGACAAGAGACCCAGTACTTC. Its translation: CASSDYWIVGQETQYF.

This clonotype was observed a handful of times. The V gene is TRBV27, the J gene TRBJ1-2; TRBD1 might be the D (5 bases). CDR1 and CDR2 from the germline V gene are MNHEY and SMNVEV (reference sequence). CDR3 length: 14 residues. Deletions cut 0 bases from V and 7 bases from J, with 12 bases between. CDR3 nucleotide sequence: TGTGCCAGCAGTTTATCCCAGGGCGCGGGTGGCTACACCTTC. It encodes CASSLSQGAGGYTF.

A few counts support this clonotype. The chain combines TRBV21-1 with TRBJ2-2; the D segment call TRBD1 is taken from the table without a DNA check. TRBV21-1 is given as a pseudogene. The CDR3 spans 16 residues. This CDR3 reads CASSTKGGVWTGELFF. In DNA form, the CDR3 reads TGTGCCAGCAGCACCAAGGGGGGAGTTTGGACCGGGGAGCTGTTTTTT.

This clonotype has at least ten counts. The V call is TRBV27, the J call TRBJ2-7; D is unclear. This CDR3 contains 16 residues. Germline lookup yields CDR1 MNHEY and CDR2 SMNVEV (reference sequence). V was shortened by 0 bases and J by 2 bases, with 14 bases between the two germline ends. This CDR3 reads CASSLSMTGLTYEQYF. The CDR3 DNA reads TGTGCCAGCAGTTTATCGATGACGGGTCTTACCTACGAGCAGTACTTC.

Ten or more counts support this clonotype. J is TRBJ1-2 and V is TRBV20-1; 7 bases are a match to TRBD1. V lost 0 bases to trimming and J lost 4 bases; unmatched junction nucleotides: 8. Per the germline V gene, CDR1 is DFQATT and CDR2 is SNEGSKA (reference sequence). This CDR3 comprises 15 residues. The CDR3 region is CSARDQGVPVYGYTF. The CDR3 nucleotides read TGCAGTGCTAGAGATCAGGGGGTACCAGTCTATGGCTACACCTTC.

The V call is TRBV11-1, the J call TRBJ2-3; 13 nucleotides align to TRBD2. Trimming took 5 bases from V and 2 from J; bases not matched to a gene: 10. Germline CDR1 reads SGHAT; CDR2 reads FQDESV (reference sequence). This CDR3 region has 18 residues. CDR3 bases: TGTGCCAGCAGCCCCCTGACTAGCGGGGGGCCAATCACAGATACGCAGTATTTT. This translates into CASSPLTSGGPITDTQYF.

This clonotype has a count of ten or more. This chain uses TRBV12-3 or TRBV12-4 with TRBJ1-4; 7 bases match TRBD1. This CDR3 region has 14 residues. The J segment lost 8 bases and the V segment lost 7 bases, leaving 10 bases of the junction unmatched. CDR3 DNA: TGTGCCAGCACCCAGACCAGGGGGGCAGAAAAACTGTTTTTT. Amino acids: CASTQTRGAEKLFF.

The rearrangement links TRBV2 to TRBJ2-3; 7 positions match TRBD1. Losses at the gene ends were 3 bases for V and 4 bases for J; bases not matched to a gene: 10. The CDR3 totals 16 residues. Germline V gene lookup returns CDR1 SNHLY and CDR2 FYNNEI. In DNA form, the CDR3 reads TGTGCCAGCAGTGATAACGACAGGGCCCCGGCAGATACGCAGTATTTT. Its translation: CASSDNDRAPADTQYF.

The chain uses TRBV7-9 and TRBJ2-1; D not certain. The CDR3 is made up of 15 amino acids. Germline V gives CDR1 SEHNR, CDR2 FQNEAQ (reference sequence). The V gene lost 5 bases and the J gene lost 0 bases, with 11 bases spanning the gap. The CDR3 region has the DNA TGTGCCAGCAGCCCTAGGTCCCTCTCCTACAATGAGCAGTTCTTC. It encodes CASSPRSLSYNEQFF.

The chain is built from TRBV18 and TRBJ2-2; D call uncertain. V lost 8 bases and J lost 2, with 15 bases in between. The CDR3 has 15 residues. Germline lookup yields CDR1 KGHSH and CDR2 LQKENI. CDR3 coding DNA: TGTGCCAGCCAACTAACGGCGGATAACACCGGGGAGCTGTTTTTT. Residues: CASQLTADNTGELFF.

The rearrangement uses TRBV14 and TRBJ2-3; TRBD2 agrees at 7 bases. From germline, CDR1 is SGHDN and CDR2 FVKESK. The CDR3 totals 16 residues. V was pared by 1 base and J by 1 base, with 5 bases of the junction left unmatched. In DNA, the CDR3 is TGTGCCAGCAGCCAAGCCCAACGGGGGGGCACAGATACGCAGTATTTT. Translation: CASSQAQRGGTDTQYF.

This clonotype was counted many times. The genes are TRBV7-7 and TRBJ2-1, with 13 bases that match TRBD2. There are 17 residues in the CDR3. V dropped 5 bases and J dropped 3; count of bases not matched to a gene: 7. Looked up from germline, CDR1 is SSHAT and CDR2 is FNYEAQ (reference sequence). The CDR3 DNA reads TGTGCCAGCAGCCCAGGGACTAGCGGGGCCATCTACAATGAGCAGTTCTTC. Translated: CASSPGTSGAIYNEQFF.